These 27 T cell receptor beta chains originate from one sample sequenced in a study of blood T cell repertoires in COVID-19. Using immunoSEQ multiplex PCR, the repertoire was profiled, and TCRdb retains in-frame clones only, with some absent. The repertoire consists of some 190,000 clones, with roughly 85% occurring once and the leading ten covering roughly 10%. Sequencing was performed on peripheral blood. The receptors here all came from a woman older than 75 with active or convalescent COVID-19.

The chain carries TRBV4-2 and TRBJ1-1; the match to TRBD1 covers 11 bases. CDR1 is LGHNA, CDR2 YNFKEQ, per germline. The CDR3 has 17 residues. The V segment lost 1 base and the J segment 4 bases; nucleotides outside the gene matches: 8. This chain's CDR3 is CASSQAGTGGFSTEAFF. In DNA, the CDR3 is TGTGCCAGCAGCCAAGCCGGGACAGGGGGGTTCAGCACTGAAGCTTTCTTT.

In its sample, this clone was seen a few times. The chain joins TRBV18 to TRBJ2-7, with D perhaps matching TRBD1 (5 bases). The ends were cut back, 6 bases at V and 4 bases at J, with 16 bases in the middle. This CDR3 contains 14 residues. Germline CDR1 is KGHSH and CDR2 is LQKENI. This chain's CDR3 is CASSRFTGVYEQYF. CDR3 nucleotide sequence: TGTGCCAGCTCGCGATTTACAGGAGTTTACGAGCAGTACTTC.

The CDR3 sequence: CSASGRSNQPQHF. The CDR3 DNA reads as TGCAGTGCTAGTGGGCGGAGCAATCAGCCCCAGCATTTT. The chain has TRBV20-1 and TRBJ1-5; D gene ambiguous. V was clipped by 3 bases and J by 1 base, with 7 bases between them. Per germline, CDR1 DFQATT and CDR2 SNEGSKA (reference sequence). The CDR3 covers 13 residues.

Regarding this clone: The same CDR3 also results from other DNA sequences found in this sample. The genes are TRBV20-1 and TRBJ2-1; D perhaps matches TRBD1 (5 bases). Looked up from germline, CDR1 is DFQATT and CDR2 is SNEGSKA (reference sequence). The length of the CDR3 is 10 residues. V was pared by 6 bases and J by 7 bases, with 7 bases between. CDR3 in DNA: TGCAGTGCCCAGGGAAATGAGCAGTTCTTC. Amino acids: CSAQGNEQFF.

The CDR3 DNA reads as TGTGCCAGCAGCCAACTAGGAGGGAGGGGGGTAAATGAGCAGTTCTTC. Its protein is CASSQLGGRGVNEQFF. The chain couples TRBV11-2 to TRBJ2-1, with a tentative D call TRBD2 (7 bases). Deletions cut 5 bases from V and 7 bases from J, with 21 bases between. The CDR3 is 16 amino acids. Germline V lookup: CDR1 SGHAT, CDR2 FQNNGV. The full variable domain, with the rest looked up from reference TRBV11-2 and TRBJ2-1, is EAGVAQSPRYKIIEKRQSVAFWCNPISGHATLYWYQQILGQGPKLLIQFQNNGVVDDSQLPKDRFSAERLKGVDSTLKIQPAKLEDSAVYLCASSQLGGRGVNEQFFGPGTRLTVL.

The rearrangement links TRBV3-1 (or the pseudogene TRBV3-2) to TRBJ2-3; TRBD2 matches 7 bases. Germline V gives CDR1 LGHDT, CDR2 YNNKEL (reference sequence). This CDR3 spans 14 amino acids. J was trimmed by 3 bases and V by 3 bases; bases with no gene match: 3. In nucleotides, the CDR3 is TGTGCCAGCAGCCAGGCGGGAGAGACAGATACGCAGTATTTT. This sequence encodes CASSQAGETDTQYF.

CDR3 sequence reads: CASSFLRQGKGNTIYF. As DNA, the CDR3 is TGTGCCAGCAGTTTTTTAAGACAGGGGAAAGGAAACACCATATATTTT. V usage is TRBV27 and J usage is TRBJ1-3; TRBD1 agrees at 8 bases. Germline values: CDR1 MNHEY, CDR2 SMNVEV (reference sequence). This CDR3 is built from 16 residues. Trimming cost V 3 bases and J 4 bases; bases outside gene matches: 8.

Only a few counts were recorded for this clone. The CDR3 reads CASSSLIGTNEKLFF. In DNA form, the CDR3 reads TGTGCCAGCAGCTCGCTAATCGGAACTAATGAAAAACTGTTTTTT. V is TRBV11-2 and J is TRBJ1-4; D uncertain. The germline V gene has CDR1 SGHAT and CDR2 FQNNGV. Trimming cost V 4 bases and J 1 base, with 10 bases left between them. The CDR3 length is 15 residues. The full variable domain, rest sourced from reference TRBV11-2 and TRBJ1-4, is EAGVAQSPRYKIIEKRQSVAFWCNPISGHATLYWYQQILGQGPKLLIQFQNNGVVDDSQLPKDRFSAERLKGVDSTLKIQPAKLEDSAVYLCASSSLIGTNEKLFFGSGTQLSVL.

This sequence joins TRBV27 and TRBJ2-7; possibly TRBD1 for D (5 bases). CDR3 length: 12 amino acids. V was shortened by 6 bases and J by 7 bases, with 13 bases between the two germline ends. Germline loops: CDR1 MNHEY, CDR2 SMNVEV (reference sequence). CDR3 residues: CASSLPPGEQYF. The CDR3 nucleotides read TGTGCCAGCAGCCTACCCCCAGGGGAGCAGTACTTC.

This chain joins TRBV5-1 and TRBJ2-1, with 11 bases that match TRBD2. The CDR3 is 19 residues long. V lost 0 bases to trimming and J lost 4 bases; unmatched junction nucleotides: 12. In germline, CDR1 is SGHRS, CDR2 YFSETQ. CDR3 loop: CASSLGLGVGLAEYNEQFF. CDR3 nucleotides: TGCGCCAGCAGCTTGGGCCTGGGTGTGGGACTAGCGGAATACAATGAGCAGTTCTTC.

The genes are TRBV9 and TRBJ1-3; D perhaps matches TRBD1 (6 bases). The germline V gene encodes CDR1 SGDLS and CDR2 YYNGEE. CDR3 size: 16 residues. V lost 0 bases and J lost 0, with 10 bases in between. CDR3 nucleotides: TGTGCCAGCAGCGTAGGAGGCAGGGGCTCTGGAAACACCATATATTTT. This translates into CASSVGGRGSGNTIYF.

The V and J genes are TRBV19 and TRBJ1-2; 7 bases align to TRBD1. The V gene's germline CDR1 is LNHDA and CDR2 SQIVND (reference sequence). V lost 3 bases to trimming and J lost 4 bases; unmatched junction nucleotides: 5. The CDR3 runs 14 residues. CDR3 residues: CASSMEGQLYGYTF. CDR3 nucleotides: TGTGCCAGTAGTATGGAGGGACAGCTCTATGGCTACACCTTC. Full variable domain (missing parts from reference TRBV19 and TRBJ1-2): DGGITQSPKYLFRKEGQNVTLSCEQNLNHDAMYWYRQDPGQGLRLIYYSQIVNDFQKGDIAEGYSVSREKKESFPLTVTSAQKNPTAFYLCASSMEGQLYGYTFGSGTRLTVV.

V usage is TRBV19 and J usage is TRBJ2-7, with 7 bases fitting TRBD1. This CDR3 has 13 residues. V was pared by 4 bases and J by 6 bases, with 6 bases of the junction left unmatched. Germline V gene lookup returns CDR1 LNHDA and CDR2 SQIVND (reference sequence). The chain's CDR3 is CASSTTRQGEQYF. Here the CDR3 DNA reads TGTGCCAGTAGTACAACAAGACAGGGCGAGCAGTACTTC. The complete variable domain, with remaining parts taken from reference TRBV19 and TRBJ2-7, reads DGGITQSPKYLFRKEGQNVTLSCEQNLNHDAMYWYRQDPGQGLRLIYYSQIVNDFQKGDIAEGYSVSREKKESFPLTVTSAQKNPTAFYLCASSTTRQGEQYFGPGTRLTVT.

In this sample, this clone turned up once. This sequence joins TRBV5-6 and TRBJ2-3; 11 nucleotides align to TRBD1. V lost 4 bases and J lost 6; bases outside the gene matches: 7. The CDR3 is made up of 15 amino acids. CDR1 is SGHDT, CDR2 YYEEEE, per germline. The CDR3 is CASSADRGLKDTQYF. CDR3 DNA sequence: TGTGCCAGCAGCGCGGACAGGGGGCTTAAGGATACGCAGTATTTT.

The genes are TRBV5-1 and TRBJ2-5, with D possibly matching TRBD2 (6 bases). V was trimmed by 4 bases and J by 0 bases, leaving 16 bases between them. CDR1 SGHRS and CDR2 YFSETQ come from the germline V gene. The CDR3 extends over 16 amino acids. The CDR3 sequence is CASSQGLSLYQETQYF. The CDR3 DNA sequence: TGCGCCAGCAGCCAGGGACTTTCGCTGTACCAAGAGACCCAGTACTTC.

In this sample, this clone turned up a few times. Written as DNA, the CDR3 is TGTGCCAGCAGTTTCGACAGGGTAGCCGGGGAGCTGTTTTTT. Encoded protein: CASSFDRVAGELFF. This chain uses TRBV27 with TRBJ2-2; 7 bases align to TRBD1. The V gene's germline CDR1 is MNHEY and CDR2 SMNVEV (reference sequence). Trimming at V came to 3 bases and at J to 6 bases, leaving 4 bases not matched to a gene. CDR3 length: 14 amino acids.

The rearrangement uses TRBV5-4 and TRBJ2-1; 8 positions agree with TRBD2. J lost 8 bases, V lost 2 bases, and 12 bases had no gene match. The V gene's germline CDR1 is SGHNT and CDR2 YYREEE (reference sequence). This CDR3 spans 16 amino acids. The CDR3 sequence is CASSFLGSGSFDEQFF. In nucleotides, the CDR3 is TGTGCCAGCAGCTTCCTCGGCAGCGGGAGTTTCGATGAGCAGTTCTTC.

The gene calls are TRBV28 and TRBJ2-1; D ambiguous. Between the trimmed V and J ends, which lost 2 bases and 3 bases, there was a span of 11 bases. The CDR3 runs 15 residues. Germline values: CDR1 MDHEN, CDR2 SYDVKM. CDR3 sequence (DNA): TGTGCCAGCAGTTTAGCGTCGGTGTTCTACAATGAGCAGTTCTTC. Translating it yields CASSLASVFYNEQFF.

The chain joins TRBV7-9 to TRBJ2-2; 11 bases agree with TRBD2. The J segment lost 1 base and the V segment lost 1 base, leaving 5 bases of the junction unmatched. CDR1 SEHNR and CDR2 FQNEAQ come from the germline V gene (reference sequence). CDR3 length equals 18 residues. This CDR3 reads CASSLVPGLAENTGELFF. The CDR3, as DNA: TGTGCCAGCAGCTTAGTTCCGGGACTAGCGGAGAACACCGGGGAGCTGTTTTTT.

This sequence joins TRBV3-1 (or the pseudogene TRBV3-2) and TRBJ2-3, with 8 nucleotides matching TRBD2. The germline V gene has CDR1 LGHDT and CDR2 YNNKEL (reference sequence). The CDR3 runs to 17 residues. Trimming at V came to 0 bases and at J to 3 bases, leaving 8 bases not matched to a gene. The CDR3 DNA sequence: TGTGCCAGCAGCCAAGATCACTTCGGGGGGGCGACAGATACGCAGTATTTT. Protein sequence: CASSQDHFGGATDTQYF.

The sample holds a few counts of this clone. The chain carries TRBV20-1 and TRBJ2-3; D is ambiguous. There are 10 residues in the CDR3. V lost 8 bases and J 7 bases, leaving 10 bases between the germline ends. Per germline, CDR1 DFQATT and CDR2 SNEGSKA (reference sequence). The CDR3 bases are TGCAGTCTATTCTTGCATACGCAGTATTTT. It translates to CSLFLHTQYF.

The V and J genes are TRBV4-1 and TRBJ1-2, with D possibly TRBD1 on 5 matching bases. Germline V gene lookup returns CDR1 MGHRA and CDR2 YSYEKL. This CDR3 has 17 amino acids. V was trimmed by 4 bases and J by 4 bases, leaving 22 bases between them. This chain's CDR3 is CASSPRGGSGLSYGYTF. CDR3 nucleotide sequence: TGCGCCAGCAGCCCACGGGGGGGGAGCGGGTTGTCCTATGGCTACACCTTC.

The rearrangement uses TRBV19 and TRBJ2-6, with D possibly being TRBD1 (5 bases). V lost 6 bases, J lost 4 bases, and 10 bases lay in between. The CDR3 is made up of 14 amino acids. The germline CDR1 and CDR2 sequences are LNHDA and SQIVND (reference sequence). CDR3: CASSNPGGANVLTF. CDR3 in DNA: TGTGCCAGTAGCAACCCAGGGGGGGCCAACGTCCTGACTTTC.

The chain links TRBV12-3 or TRBV12-4 to TRBJ1-1, with no clear D. The CDR3 has 13 residues. Deletions cut 5 bases from V and 4 bases from J, with 11 bases between. Here the CDR3 DNA reads TGTGCCAGCAGTCGTACCCTGAGCACTGAAGCTTTCTTT. Translating gives CASSRTLSTEAFF.

This chain links TRBV9 with TRBJ1-1, with D hard to call. Between the trimmed V and J ends, which lost 4 bases and 1 base, there was a span of 11 bases. Germline CDR1 is SGDLS and CDR2 is YYNGEE. The CDR3 extends over 14 amino acids. CDR3: CASSLQFGNTEAFF. DNA of the CDR3: TGTGCCAGCAGCCTCCAATTCGGGAACACTGAAGCTTTCTTT.

CDR3 DNA: TGTGCCAGCAGTCCACGACAGGGGGCCTCCTACGAGCAGTACTTC. This translates into CASSPRQGASYEQYF. V and J are TRBV27 and TRBJ2-7; 10 bases match TRBD1. CDR3 length equals 15 residues. Germline CDR1 and CDR2: MNHEY and SMNVEV (reference sequence). Trimming at V came to 5 bases and at J to 0 bases, leaving 4 bases not matched to a gene.

The V gene is TRBV7-9, the J gene TRBJ2-7, with 8 bases identical to TRBD2. This CDR3 contains 15 residues. Germline CDR1 is SEHNR and CDR2 is FQNEAQ (reference sequence). V was clipped by 1 base and J by 5 bases; unmatched bases: 7. CDR3 loop: CASSLVGTSLHEQYF. CDR3 nucleotides: TGTGCCAGCAGCTTAGTTGGGACTAGTCTCCACGAGCAGTACTTC.